The 21 T cell receptor beta chains given below trace back to one sample, sequenced in a study of beta chain features in type 1 diabetes. Reverse transcription of all isolated RNA meant that expressed TCRB transcripts were sequenced. Sequencing was performed with immunoSEQ multiplex PCR; in TCRdb, only in-frame clones are kept and a portion is missing. The sample yields 330,000 or so clones, 11% to 15% seen once. The sample was central memory CD4+ T cells from blood. The source of these receptors is a man aged 30 to 45 in good health.

The chain couples TRBV6-5 to TRBJ2-2, with TRBD1 matching 8 bases. The germline gives CDR1 MNHEY, CDR2 SVGAGI. The V gene end was trimmed by 6 bases and the J gene end by 6 bases; junction bases not matched to a gene: 6. The CDR3 sequence is 14 residues long. CDR3 DNA: TGTGCCAGCAGGTGGGACAGGAAGGCCGGGGAGCTGTTTTTT. It codes for CASRWDRKAGELFF.

The rearrangement joins TRBV6-5 to TRBJ2-4; 15 bases match TRBD2. Germline CDR1 and CDR2: MNHEY and SVGAGI. The CDR3 is 15 residues long. Germline trimming cut 5 bases from V and 14 bases from J; bases unmatched to any gene: 10. The CDR3 sequence is CASSPRTSGRAGEYF. The CDR3 DNA reads as TGTGCCAGCAGTCCGAGGACTAGCGGGAGGGCGGGCGAGTACTTC.

This clone has a count of ten or more. This chain connects TRBV4-1 to TRBJ1-2; a possible D gene is TRBD1 (5 bases). The V end lost 4 bases, the J end lost 7 bases, and 19 bases lay between the germline ends. Germline V gene data show CDR1 as MGHRA and CDR2 as YSYEKL. The CDR3 sequence is 15 residues long. The CDR3 loop is CASSPTERTTAGYTF. CDR3 DNA: TGCGCCAGCAGCCCGACTGAACGGACAACAGCTGGCTACACCTTC.

The chain recombines TRBV19 with TRBJ2-1, with 13 bases aligning to TRBD2. There are 16 residues in the CDR3. Germline CDR1 is LNHDA and CDR2 is SQIVND (reference sequence). The V gene end was trimmed by 4 bases and the J gene end by 3 bases; junction bases not matched to a gene: 3. The DNA of the CDR3 is TGTGCCAGTAGTAAAGGACTAGCGGGAGTCTACAATGAGCAGTTCTTC. Protein product: CASSKGLAGVYNEQFF.

This clone turned up a few times. This chain joins TRBV7-3 and TRBJ2-3, with TRBD2 matching over 7 bases. Losses at the gene ends were 5 bases for V and 1 base for J; bases not matched to a gene: 15. The germline gives CDR1 SGHTA, CDR2 FQGTGA. The length of the CDR3 is 18 residues. The CDR3 region has the DNA TGTGCCAGCAGCCCCAGCGGGATACTCACATTCGGCACAGATACGCAGTATTTT. It codes for CASSPSGILTFGTDTQYF.

The chain has TRBV6-6 and TRBJ2-7, with D possibly called TRBD1 or TRBD2 (5 bases each). Trimming took 6 bases from V and 7 from J, leaving 16 bases between them. The CDR3 loop spans 13 amino acids. Germline assignment: CDR1 MNHNY and CDR2 SVGAGI (reference sequence). The CDR3, as DNA: TGTGCCAGCAGCCATGGGACCGATGGGGAGCAGTACTTC. Translated: CASSHGTDGEQYF.

This clone was observed a few times. CDR3 in amino acids: CASSLLAGHTDTQYF. CDR3 DNA: TGTGCCAGCAGTTTACTAGCGGGACACACAGATACGCAGTATTTT. The rearrangement uses TRBV28 and TRBJ2-3, with 9 bases that match TRBD2. CDR1 and CDR2 (germline): MDHEN, SYDVKM. The CDR3 has 15 amino acids. Germline trimming cut 2 bases from V and 2 bases from J; bases unmatched to any gene: 2.

The chain recombines TRBV27 with TRBJ1-5; possible D gene TRBD1, 6 bases. This CDR3 region has 13 residues. The V end lost 9 bases, the J end lost 5 bases, and 14 bases lay between the germline ends. Germline lookup yields CDR1 MNHEY and CDR2 SMNVEV (reference sequence). The CDR3 nucleotides read TGTGCCAGTAAGACAGGCGCCGATCAGCCCCAGCATTTT. It translates to CASKTGADQPQHF.

The chain recombines TRBV5-5 with TRBJ2-1; D gene unclear. Trimming pared 0 bases from V and 8 bases from J, leaving 9 bases between. This CDR3 has 13 residues. CDR1 and CDR2 from the germline V gene are SGHKS and YYEKEE (reference sequence). CDR3 DNA sequence: TGTGCCAGCAGCTTGGAAAGGGTCCATGAGCAGTTCTTC. As protein: CASSLERVHEQFF.

The CDR3 nucleotides are TGCGCCAGCAGCCGTACCGGGACAGGGAGTGAAAAACTGTTTTTT. It is translated as CASSRTGTGSEKLFF. The chain couples TRBV5-1 to TRBJ1-4, with 9 bases identical to TRBD1. The ends lost 4 bases at V and 7 bases at J; junction bases unmatched: 8. Germline V gene data show CDR1 as SGHRS and CDR2 as YFSETQ. The CDR3 has 15 amino acids.

The chain employs TRBV11-3 and TRBJ1-2; 8 positions agree with TRBD1. After removal of 6 bases from V and 4 bases from J, the junction contained 7 bases not matched to a gene. The CDR3 spans 14 residues. Germline CDR1 is SGHNT and CDR2 is YENEEA. CDR3 bases: TGTGCCAGCAGTATGATCGGGACAGGCTATGGCTACACCTTC. Residues: CASSMIGTGYGYTF.

The chain employs TRBV19 and TRBJ2-2; no clear D gene. V was pared by 11 bases and J by 6 bases, with 10 bases between. Looked up from germline, CDR1 is LNHDA and CDR2 is SQIVND (reference sequence). This CDR3 comprises 11 residues. The CDR3 here is CAQRSAGELFF. CDR3 nucleotide sequence: TGTGCCCAGAGAAGCGCCGGGGAGCTGTTTTTT.

This clone was recorded a few times. A junction boundary mismatches the germline segment, possibly from a read error. The genes are TRBV5-1 and TRBJ2-4; a weak D match, TRBD1 (6 bases). The CDR3 sequence is 15 residues long. Germline values: CDR1 SGHRS, CDR2 YFSETQ. The CDR3 loop is CASRLDSVAKNIQYF. The CDR3 bases are TGCGCCAGCCGCTTGGACAGCGTAGCCAAAAACATTCAGTACTTC.

This clone has more than one count but fewer than ten. The chain uses TRBV5-5 and TRBJ2-7; possibly TRBD2 for D (6 bases). Germline V gene lookup returns CDR1 SGHKS and CDR2 YYEKEE (reference sequence). CDR3 length: 14 residues. Trimming removed 2 bases at V and 2 bases at J, with 11 bases between. The CDR3: CASSLVAGTYEQYV. The DNA of the CDR3 is TGTGCCAGCAGCTTAGTTGCGGGGACCTACGAGCAGTACGTC.

This clone was counted a few times. The chain recombines TRBV10-1 with TRBJ1-2; D remains unclear. CDR1 is WNHNN and CDR2 is SYGVQD in the germline V gene (reference sequence). CDR3 length equals 11 residues. The V end was cut by 10 bases, the J end by 4 bases, with 10 bases between. In nucleotides, the CDR3 is TGCGCCACCGGGCCGGCCTATGGCTACACCTTC. Translating it yields CATGPAYGYTF.

This clone has more than one count but fewer than ten. The chain recombines TRBV5-4 with TRBJ2-7; the match to TRBD2 covers 8 bases. V trimming: 0 bases; J trimming: 1 base; junction bases outside the gene matches: 6. CDR3 size: 16 residues. Per germline, CDR1 SGHNT and CDR2 YYREEE (reference sequence). The CDR3 region is CASSLDVSSGSYEQYV. The CDR3 DNA reads TGTGCCAGCAGCTTGGATGTATCTAGCGGGTCCTACGAGCAGTACGTC.

This clone was detected a few times. The sample carries other DNA sequences with the same CDR3. This sequence joins TRBV5-1 and TRBJ2-3; D not certain. The V gene lost 0 bases and the J gene lost 6 bases, with 11 bases spanning the gap. The CDR3 contains 14 residues. Germline values: CDR1 SGHRS, CDR2 YFSETQ. CDR3 DNA: TGCGCCAGCAGCTTGGCATTGGGCCGCGATACGCAGTATTTT. Amino acids: CASSLALGRDTQYF.

This clone was seen more than once but under ten times. This chain uses TRBV7-2 with TRBJ2-7; the match to TRBD1 covers 9 bases. The V and J ends lost 3 bases and 5 bases, in that order; junction bases with no gene match: 8. The CDR3 extends over 15 amino acids. Germline CDR1 SGHTA, CDR2 FQGNSA. CDR3 DNA: TGTGCCAGCAGCTTCTCCGGGACAGGGAGGAACGAGCAGTACTTC. Its protein product is CASSFSGTGRNEQYF.

This clone was found a few times. The chain employs TRBV5-1 and TRBJ1-1; no reliable D call. V shed 0 bases and J shed 5 bases, with 14 bases lying between them. Germline CDR1 is SGHRS and CDR2 is YFSETQ. The CDR3 is 15 amino acids. CDR3 region: CASSLAGHRGTEAFF. The CDR3 region has the DNA TGCGCCAGCAGCTTGGCGGGTCATCGTGGGACTGAAGCTTTCTTT. Complete variable domain (other parts from reference TRBV5-1 and TRBJ1-1): KAGVTQTPRYLIKTRGQQVTLSCSPISGHRSVSWYQQTPGQGLQFLFEYFSETQRNKGNFPGRFSGRQFSNSRSEMNVSTLELGDSALYLCASSLAGHRGTEAFFGQGTRLTVV.

This clone was counted ten times or more. V gene TRBV5-4 combines with J gene TRBJ1-2; possible D gene TRBD1, 6 bases. The length of the CDR3 is 16 residues. Between the trimmed V and J ends, which lost 0 bases and 7 bases, there was a span of 19 bases. Germline V gives CDR1 SGHNT, CDR2 YYREEE (reference sequence). CDR3: CASSLAFTGMERGYTF. For the CDR3, the DNA is TGTGCCAGCAGCTTGGCCTTCACAGGGATGGAGCGTGGCTACACCTTC.

The chain has TRBV5-4 and TRBJ2-2; D unresolved. The CDR3 runs 14 residues. CDR1 and CDR2 from the germline V gene are SGHNT and YYREEE (reference sequence). The V and J ends lost 0 bases and 6 bases respectively, with 9 bases between them. The CDR3: CASSLALSAGELFF. The CDR3 bases are TGTGCCAGCAGCTTGGCTCTATCGGCCGGGGAGCTGTTTTTT.